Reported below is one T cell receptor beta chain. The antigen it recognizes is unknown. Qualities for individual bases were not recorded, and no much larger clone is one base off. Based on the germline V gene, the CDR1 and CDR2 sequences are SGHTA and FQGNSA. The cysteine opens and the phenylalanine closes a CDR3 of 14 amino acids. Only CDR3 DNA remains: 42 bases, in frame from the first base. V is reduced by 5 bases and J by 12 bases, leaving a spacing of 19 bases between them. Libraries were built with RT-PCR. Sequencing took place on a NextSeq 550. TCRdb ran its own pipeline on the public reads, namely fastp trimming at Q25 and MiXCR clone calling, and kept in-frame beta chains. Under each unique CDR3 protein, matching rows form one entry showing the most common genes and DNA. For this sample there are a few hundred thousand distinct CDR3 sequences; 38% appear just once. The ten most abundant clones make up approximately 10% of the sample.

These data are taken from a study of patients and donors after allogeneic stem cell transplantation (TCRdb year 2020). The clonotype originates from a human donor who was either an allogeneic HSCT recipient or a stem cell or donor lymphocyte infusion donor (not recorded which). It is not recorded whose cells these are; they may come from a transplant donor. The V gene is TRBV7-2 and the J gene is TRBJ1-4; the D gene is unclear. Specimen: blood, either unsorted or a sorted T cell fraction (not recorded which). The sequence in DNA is TGTGCCAGCAGCCCTGGGGATCCGTGGGAGGAACTGTTTTTT. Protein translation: CASSPGDPWEELFF.